This T cell receptor (beta chain) was captured in a study of OX40 agonist ivuxolimab in advanced cancers. Study details: The treatment was a fully human IgG2 OX40 agonist, ivuxolimab. Findings and caveats of the study: Expansion of clones was among the lowest in partial responders at 0.1-3.0 mg/kg.

In regard to this clone: The antigen remains undetermined.

Baseline was the first blood sampling point, followed by cycle 4 day 1 and cycle 7 day 1. V lost 0 bases and J lost 3; bases outside the gene matches: 5. Germline V gene data show CDR1 as LNHNV and CDR2 as YYDKDF (reference sequence). The CDR3 loop spans 16 amino acids. Produced via immunoSEQ multiplex PCR; TCRdb's table is partial and in-frame only. This repertoire shows some 95,000 clones, approximately 90% found once; its top ten account for roughly 0.53%. The sequencing used CD4+ or CD8+ T cells sorted from blood, collected in a trial of the OX40 agonist ivuxolimab. The V call is TRBV15, the J call TRBJ1-2; 9 positions match TRBD1. This TCR was sampled from an adult with an advanced solid tumor such as melanoma, head and neck, liver or kidney cancer. The CDR3: CATSREGQGLDYGYTF. CDR3 nucleotides: TGTGCCACCAGCAGAGAGGGACAGGGATTGGACTATGGCTACACCTTC.